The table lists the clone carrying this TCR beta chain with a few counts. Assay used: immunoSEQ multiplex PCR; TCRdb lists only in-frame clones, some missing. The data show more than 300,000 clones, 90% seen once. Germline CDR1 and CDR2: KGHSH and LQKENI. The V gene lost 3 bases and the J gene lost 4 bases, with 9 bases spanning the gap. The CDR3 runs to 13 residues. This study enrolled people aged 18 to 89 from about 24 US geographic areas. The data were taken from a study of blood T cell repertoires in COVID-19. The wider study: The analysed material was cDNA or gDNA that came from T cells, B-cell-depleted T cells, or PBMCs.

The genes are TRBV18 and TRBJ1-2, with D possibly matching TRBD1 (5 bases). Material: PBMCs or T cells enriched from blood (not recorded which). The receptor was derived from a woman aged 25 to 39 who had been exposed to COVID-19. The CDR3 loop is CASSPDNSYGYTF. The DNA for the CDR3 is TGTGCCAGCTCACCGGACAATTCCTATGGCTACACCTTC.